This T cell receptor beta chain derives from a study of shared clonotypes between healthy human individuals. Source study methods: Junction-only sequences produced by ImmunoSEQ had no quality scores, so filtering differed. TCRdb's table, derived via immunoSEQ multiplex PCR, lists solely in-frame clones and lacks some. Clone size and V and J calls were adopted from that table, with D and trimming inferred from the DNA. The sample lists 2 million to 2.5 million clones, approximately 95% seen once, with under 0.45% in the top ten. A note on this clone: Its antigen is not known.

General study results and limits: Sorted-subset sequencing was shown by rarefaction to be incomplete despite large depth. Limitation of the genetic and exposure-history diversity represented came from the few donors.

Trimming shortened V by 1 base and J by 3 bases, and 10 bases separated the two germline ends. CDR3 length equals 14 residues. Germline V gene sequence: CDR1 MGHRA, CDR2 YSYEKL. Sequencing was done on a sample of naive CD4+ T cells from PBMCs. Sample subset: CD45RA+ positively selected. This clonotype originated in a man aged 18 to 35 in good health. Some clones in this sample may be carry-over from other donors' samples. The chain uses TRBV4-1 and TRBJ2-7; tentative D call: TRBD1 (5 bases). CDR3 in amino acids: CASSQVGQRYEQYF. The CDR3 DNA follows: TGCGCCAGCAGCCAAGTAGGACAACGCTACGAGCAGTACTTC.